This paragraph reports one T cell receptor beta chain. Use of 60 Vbeta and 13 Jbeta primers characterized the PCR. TCRdb keeps only in-frame clones here, not all; method: immunoSEQ multiplex PCR. The sample includes roughly 150,000 clones, 75% to 90% seen only once; the top ten take 4.1%. The sample originates from a study of cytomegalovirus exposure and HLA in healthy donors. Germline V gene lookup returns CDR1 LNHDA and CDR2 SQIVND (reference sequence). This CDR3 is 15 amino acids long. J gave up 2 bases and V 6 bases, and 4 bases lay outside the gene matches. The TCR was taken from a man aged 45-65 years in good health and CMV-seropositive. Sequencing was performed on PBMCs. The chain joins TRBV19 to TRBJ1-2, with 12 bases lining up with TRBD1. The CDR3 nucleotides are TGTGCCAGTAGCACCGGGACAGGGGGCAACTATGGCTACACCTTC. This encodes CASSTGTGGNYGYTF.